This T cell receptor beta chain was sequenced for a study of human versus mouse CDR3 diversity and MHC coevolution. Study outcomes and limitations: Around 1.5 million TCR beta clonotypes were estimated for humans, the largest repertoire. Human CDR3s averaged more deletions and insertions than mouse CDR3s.

Notes on this clone: Antigen: not known.

TCRdb's copy holds only in-frame clones and misses some; the assay was immunoSEQ multiplex PCR. The table has tens of thousands of clones, 93% seen once. Trimming took 6 bases from V and 5 from J; bases not matched to a gene: 11. Per germline, CDR1 SNHLY and CDR2 FYNNEI. This CDR3 comprises 16 residues. The specimen sequenced was naive CD4+ T cells from blood. This sample's subset: CD45RO-negative CD62L-positive naive CD4 T cells. The V and J genes are TRBV2 and TRBJ2-5; 11 bases map to TRBD2. This TCR derives from a person between 25 and 70 years old in good health. The CDR3 is CASSPGLAVWGETQYF. The CDR3, as DNA: TGTGCCAGCAGCCCGGGACTAGCGGTCTGGGGGGAGACCCAGTACTTC.